The present T cell receptor beta chain was sequenced within a study of control samples from healthy donors and cancer patients. This CDR3 comprises 15 residues. V lost 1 base, J lost 3 bases, and 12 bases lay in between. CDR1 is SGDLS and CDR2 is YYNGEE in the germline V gene. Assay used: immunoSEQ multiplex PCR; TCRdb lists only in-frame clones, some missing. The repertoire holds 85,000 to 90,000 clones, with roughly 84% as singletons. The chain uses TRBV9 and TRBJ2-3, with a tentative D call TRBD1 (6 bases). The TCR comes from a woman aged 40 to 50 in good health. Material for sequencing was blood. CDR3 bases: TGTGCCAGCAGCGTATCCACACAGGGAACAGATACGCAGTATTTT. This gives the protein CASSVSTQGTDTQYF.